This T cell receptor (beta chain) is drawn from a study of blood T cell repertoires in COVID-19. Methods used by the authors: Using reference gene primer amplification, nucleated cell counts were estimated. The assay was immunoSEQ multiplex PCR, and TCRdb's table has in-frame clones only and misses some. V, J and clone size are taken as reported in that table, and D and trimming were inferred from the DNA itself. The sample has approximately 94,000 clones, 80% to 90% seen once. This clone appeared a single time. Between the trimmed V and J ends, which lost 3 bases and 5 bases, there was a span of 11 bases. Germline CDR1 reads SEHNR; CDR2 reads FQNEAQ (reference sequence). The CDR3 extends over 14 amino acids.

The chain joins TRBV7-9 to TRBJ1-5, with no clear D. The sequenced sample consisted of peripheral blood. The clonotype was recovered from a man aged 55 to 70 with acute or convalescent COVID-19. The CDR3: CASSFGGMDQPQHF. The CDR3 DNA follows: TGTGCCAGCAGCTTCGGAGGTATGGATCAGCCCCAGCATTTT.